What follows are 27 T cell receptor beta chains derived from one specimen sequenced in a study of CXCR3-negative and CXCR3-positive naive CD8 T cells. The authors prepared UMI-labeled TRB cDNA libraries by 5' RACE. TCRdb reworked the 5' RACE reads into one entry per CDR3 protein, no DNA. With about 43,000 distinct CDR3 sequences in the sample, the ten largest clones hold around 10%. Specimen: memory CD8+ T cells from blood. The receptors come from a human donor in good health. Some clones in this sample may be carry-over from other donors' samples.

The chain is built from TRBV14 and TRBJ1-5; TCRdb indicates TRBD1, and absent DNA this call remains unverified. The CDR3 covers 16 residues. Germline V CDR1 and CDR2: SGHDN, FVKESK. CDR3 amino acids: CASSQDSGDSNQPQHF.

The CDR3 here is CASSLTSGGSNEQFF. This rearrangement joins TRBV7-8 to TRBJ2-1; without DNA, the TCRdb call of TRBD2 cannot be checked. Germline CDR1 SGHVS, CDR2 FQNEAQ. The length of the CDR3 is 15 residues. The complete variable domain, with remaining parts taken from reference TRBV7-8 and TRBJ2-1, reads GAGVSQSPRYKVAKRGQDVALRCDPISGHVSLFWYQQALGQGPEFLTYFQNEAQLDKSGLPSDRFFAERPEGSVSTLKIQRTQQEDSAVYLCASSLTSGGSNEQFFGPGTRLTVL.

In terms of frequency, this clonotype is medium-sized. This sequence joins TRBV7-9 and TRBJ1-2; TCRdb's D call of TRBD1 is untestable without DNA. Germline CDR1 and CDR2: SEHNR and FQNEAQ (reference sequence). The CDR3 contains 14 residues. The CDR3 protein is CASSTGTEHYGYTF.

This chain links TRBV10-3 with TRBJ1-3; there is no DNA to check the TCRdb D call of TRBD1. The CDR3 contains 17 residues. Germline CDR1 reads ENHRY; CDR2 reads SYGVKD. The CDR3 here is CATERWDRGIDGNTIYF.

The genes are TRBV20-1 and TRBJ2-1; TCRdb reports TRBD1, a call that lacks DNA to check it against. The CDR3 runs 15 residues. Germline CDR1 is DFQATT and CDR2 is SNEGSKA (reference sequence). The CDR3 is CSAREPRDIYNEQFF.

The chain employs TRBV4-2 and TRBJ2-5; TCRdb gives TRBD2 as the D gene, but with no DNA this cannot be confirmed. This CDR3 is built from 15 residues. Germline CDR1 is LGHNA and CDR2 is YNFKEQ. This chain's CDR3 is CASSKETEPSETQYF.

V usage is TRBV4-3 and J usage is TRBJ2-3. Per germline, CDR1 LGHNA and CDR2 YSLEER. The CDR3 contains 17 residues. The CDR3 loop is CASSQDTVMAGTDTQYF.

This chain joins TRBV7-8 and TRBJ1-2. The V gene's germline CDR1 is SGHVS and CDR2 FQNEAQ. This CDR3 has 14 residues. CDR3 protein: CASSLDPRSYGYTF.

The chain recombines TRBV20-1 with TRBJ2-3; the TRBD2 assignment by TCRdb is unverifiable without DNA. Germline lookup yields CDR1 DFQATT and CDR2 SNEGSKA (reference sequence). The CDR3 has 16 amino acids. CDR3 in amino acids: CSARDRASGDSDTQYF.

V is TRBV6-6 and J is TRBJ2-7; there is no DNA to check the TCRdb D call of TRBD1. The CDR3 loop spans 15 amino acids. Germline V gene sequence: CDR1 MNHNY, CDR2 SVGAGI (reference sequence). The CDR3 sequence: CASSYSPDSSYEQYF.

This chain's CDR3 is CASQTGYCDQPQHF. The chain joins TRBV10-1 to TRBJ1-5; TCRdb's D call, TRBD1, is unchecked because there is no DNA. The CDR3 totals 14 residues. Germline V CDR1 and CDR2: WNHNN, SYGVQD (reference sequence).

The chain joins TRBV6-2 or TRBV6-3 to TRBJ1-1. CDR3 length: 15 residues. CDR1 is MNHEY, CDR2 SVGEGT, per germline. CDR3 protein: CASSSGLGGDTEAFF.

The CDR3 protein is CASSYDPVWPDNYGYTF. V is TRBV6-5 and J is TRBJ1-2. Per the germline V gene, CDR1 is MNHEY and CDR2 is SVGAGI. This CDR3 comprises 17 residues.

The chain links TRBV27 to TRBJ1-5; TCRdb lists TRBD1, though no DNA is available to test this call. The CDR3 runs 14 residues. Germline V gene lookup returns CDR1 MNHEY and CDR2 SMNVEV (reference sequence). CDR3 region: CASSFWGDNQPQHF.

V and J are TRBV29-1 and TRBJ2-7; TCRdb reports TRBD2, a call that lacks DNA to check it against. The germline V gene has CDR1 SQVTM and CDR2 ANQGSEA. The CDR3 runs to 12 residues. This CDR3 is CSVVEGSYEQYF.

The chain combines TRBV5-1 with TRBJ1-1; without DNA, the TCRdb call of TRBD1 cannot be checked. Germline V gene lookup returns CDR1 SGHRS and CDR2 YFSETQ. The CDR3 is 13 amino acids. This CDR3 reads CASSFTGSTEAFF.

This clonotype ranks as medium-sized in terms of frequency. V gene TRBV4-2 combines with J gene TRBJ2-3; the D gene TCRdb calls, TRBD2, cannot be checked with no DNA. Germline V gene sequence: CDR1 LGHNA, CDR2 YNFKEQ. The CDR3 is made up of 16 amino acids. CDR3 region: CASSQDPAGSTDTQYF.

The chain couples TRBV20-1 to TRBJ2-7. The CDR3 is made up of 14 amino acids. The germline CDR1 and CDR2 sequences are DFQATT and SNEGSKA (reference sequence). The CDR3 protein is CSARDPAVDYEQYF.

The V and J genes are TRBV28 and TRBJ2-7; with no DNA, the TCRdb D assignment of TRBD2 cannot be verified. This CDR3 has 15 amino acids. Germline CDR1 and CDR2: MDHEN and SYDVKM. CDR3: CASSLSGGTFYEQYF.

The chain recombines TRBV9 with TRBJ2-6; TCRdb gives TRBD2 as the D gene, but with no DNA this cannot be confirmed. The CDR3 contains 15 residues. CDR1 SGDLS and CDR2 YYNGEE come from the germline V gene. The CDR3 spells CASGRATTGANVLTF.

This rearrangement joins TRBV11-2 to TRBJ2-2; TCRdb outputs TRBD1, but without DNA this stays unchecked. Germline V gives CDR1 SGHAT, CDR2 FQNNGV. The length of the CDR3 is 13 residues. CDR3: CASSFPGGIELFF.

The V and J genes are TRBV7-3 and TRBJ2-2; no DNA is available, so the TRBD1 call from TCRdb remains unchecked. Germline V gene sequence: CDR1 SGHTA, CDR2 FQGTGA. The CDR3 spans 16 residues. The CDR3 loop reads CASSLPAGTSTGELFF. The full variable domain, in which reference TRBV7-3 and TRBJ2-2 provide the parts outside the CDR3, is GAGVSQTPSNKVTEKGKYVELRCDPISGHTALYWYRQSLGQGPEFLIYFQGTGAADDSGLPNDRFFAVRPEGSVSTLKIQRTERGDSAVYLCASSLPAGTSTGELFFGEGSRLTVL.

The chain combines TRBV7-9 with TRBJ2-7; TCRdb lists TRBD1, though no DNA is available to test this call. The CDR3 covers 12 residues. Germline V gene sequence: CDR1 SEHNR, CDR2 FQNEAQ (reference sequence). This CDR3 is CASSHRGYEQYF.

The chain carries TRBV29-1 and TRBJ2-7. The CDR3 covers 12 residues. CDR1 SQVTM and CDR2 ANQGSEA come from the germline V gene. CDR3: CSVEVEAYEQYF.

The V call is TRBV21-1, the J call TRBJ2-7. TRBV21-1 is a listed pseudogene. CDR3 length: 14 amino acids. The CDR3 loop is CASSKRTADYEQYF.

The chain combines TRBV4-3 with TRBJ2-1; TCRdb calls TRBD1, which cannot be checked without DNA. Germline V gene lookup returns CDR1 LGHNA and CDR2 YSLEER. This CDR3 has 15 amino acids. CDR3 amino acids: CASSQVSGTYNEQFF.

Its frequency marks this clonotype as medium-sized. The chain has TRBV7-9 and TRBJ2-4; TCRdb's assignment of TRBD1 cannot be checked, as there is no DNA. The CDR3 totals 15 residues. Per the germline V gene, CDR1 is SEHNR and CDR2 is FQNEAQ (reference sequence). CDR3: CASSPASGRKNIQYF.